The rows below give T cell receptor beta chains drawn from one sample of a study of blood T cell repertoires in COVID-19. Some clones are missing from TCRdb's copy, which holds only in-frame ones; the method was immunoSEQ multiplex PCR. There are approximately 170,000 clones in the sample; approximately 91% occur only once, and approximately 0.77% lies in the top ten. Sequenced input: PBMCs or T cells enriched from blood (not recorded which). These receptors were collected from a young woman who had recovered from COVID-19. Both conserved end residues are part of each CDR3. D genes are given only for firm matches. Rows give clone size only sometimes, using once, few, many, or a class for an expanded clone.

v_call	d_call	clone_size	j_call	cdr3_aa	cdr3_nt
TRBV18	TRBD2	NA	TRBJ2-7	CASSDLTSGSTYF	TGTGCCAGCTCTGACTTAACTAGCGGGAGTACGTACTTC
TRBV5-1	TRBD2	NA	TRBJ2-2	CASSPPLAGAEGELFF	TGCGCCAGCAGCCCGCCACTAGCGGGCGCCGAGGGGGAGCTGTTTTTT
TRBV28	TRBD1	NA	TRBJ1-6	CASRPRTGVNSPLHF	TGTGCCAGCAGACCCCGGACAGGGGTTAATTCACCCCTCCACTTT
TRBV7-9	NA	many	TRBJ2-5	CASSPGLTQETQYF	TGTGCCAGCAGCCCGGGACTGACACAAGAGACCCAGTACTTC
TRBV2	TRBD2	NA	TRBJ2-1	CASSEVLTGGEQFF	TGTGCCAGCAGTGAAGTCTTGACGGGGGGTGAGCAGTTCTTC
TRBV28	TRBD1	NA	TRBJ1-2	CASSLPTGTLYGYTF	TGTGCCAGCAGTTTGCCGACAGGGACACTCTATGGCTACACCTTC
TRBV11-2	NA	NA	TRBJ2-6	CASSEWGAGANVLTF	TGTGCCAGCAGCGAATGGGGGGCTGGGGCCAACGTCCTGACTTTC
TRBV28	NA	NA	TRBJ2-1	CASSQGTNEQFF	TGTGCCAGCAGTCAGGGGACCAATGAGCAGTTCTTC
TRBV27	TRBD2	few	TRBJ2-1	CASTLGTSGINEQFF	TGTGCCAGCACCTTGGGGACTAGCGGGATCAATGAGCAGTTCTTC
TRBV7-8	NA	NA	TRBJ2-4	CASSSLQGNIQYF	TGTGCCAGCAGCTCTTTACAGGGAAACATTCAGTACTTC
TRBV3-1/TRBV3-2	NA	NA	TRBJ1-2	CASSHPDSGYTF	TGTGCCAGCAGCCATCCCGACAGCGGCTACACCTTC
TRBV5-6	NA	few	TRBJ1-2	CASSYVRGYGYTF	TGTGCCAGCAGCTACGTACGGGGATATGGCTACACCTTC
TRBV12-5	TRBD1	NA	TRBJ1-1	CASGSTGGGTEAFF	TGTGCTAGTGGTTCGACAGGGGGGGGTACTGAAGCTTTCTTT
TRBV7-2	TRBD1	NA	TRBJ2-5	CASSPLDRGGSETQYF	TGTGCCAGCAGCCCCCTAGACAGGGGCGGTAGTGAGACCCAGTACTTC
TRBV14	TRBD2	NA	TRBJ2-1	CASSTGLAGDGSYNEQFF	TGTGCCAGCAGCACGGGACTAGCGGGAGACGGATCCTACAATGAGCAGTTCTTC
TRBV28	TRBD2	NA	TRBJ2-5	CASSTYSGNRETQYF	TGTGCCAGCAGTACTTATAGCGGGAATAGAGAGACCCAGTACTTC
TRBV9	NA	NA	TRBJ2-2	CASSLRRANTGELFF	TGTGCCAGCAGCTTGCGACGGGCGAACACCGGGGAGCTGTTTTTT
TRBV11-2	NA	NA	TRBJ2-7	CASSSFTSSEQYF	TGTGCCAGCAGCTCCTTTACTAGTTCCGAGCAGTACTTC
TRBV3-1/TRBV3-2	TRBD2	NA	TRBJ2-1	CASSQDIFSSAGDHSYNEQFF	TGTGCCAGCAGCCAAGATATATTCTCGTCAGCGGGAGACCACTCCTACAATGAGCAGTTCTTC
TRBV28	TRBD2	NA	TRBJ2-1	CASSLTSGLSYNEQFF	TGTGCCAGCAGTTTGACTAGCGGGTTATCCTACAATGAGCAGTTCTTC
TRBV5-4	NA	NA	TRBJ2-5	CASSGPRGQETQYF	TGTGCCAGCAGCGGGCCGCGGGGGCAGGAGACCCAGTACTTC
TRBV6-5	NA	NA	TRBJ1-2	CASRTNYGYTF	TGTGCCAGCCGTACAAACTATGGCTACACCTTC
TRBV28	NA	NA	TRBJ2-1	CASSPRGPHEQFF	TGTGCCAGCAGTCCCCGAGGGCCCCATGAGCAGTTCTTC
TRBV5-1	NA	NA	TRBJ1-6	CASSLAGSSYNSPLHF	TGCGCCAGCAGCTTGGCGGGTAGCTCCTATAATTCACCCCTCCACTTT
TRBV18	TRBD1	NA	TRBJ1-2	CASSRGTESYGYTF	TGTGCCAGCTCACGTGGGACAGAGTCTTATGGCTACACCTTC
TRBV28	NA	NA	TRBJ1-2	CASSQGHLYGYTF	TGTGCCAGCAGTCAGGGACACCTCTATGGCTACACCTTC
TRBV28	TRBD1	NA	TRBJ2-2	CASMGQGALNTGELFF	TGTGCCTCGATGGGACAGGGGGCCTTGAACACCGGGGAGCTGTTTTTT
TRBV10-3	TRBD1	few	TRBJ1-5	CAISESAWSGGDQPQHF	TGTGCCATCAGTGAGTCTGCGTGGTCAGGGGGCGATCAGCCCCAGCATTTT
TRBV3-1/TRBV3-2	NA	NA	TRBJ2-5	CASSHLQIQETQYF	TGTGCCAGCAGCCACCTACAGATCCAAGAGACCCAGTACTTC
TRBV6-2/TRBV6-3	NA	NA	TRBJ2-1	CASSTGSGPFF	TGTGCCAGCAGTACGGGGAGCGGACCGTTCTTC
TRBV4-1	NA	NA	TRBJ2-6	CASSPWGPDSPISGANVLTF	TGCGCCAGCAGCCCATGGGGACCGGACAGCCCCATCTCTGGGGCCAACGTCCTGACTTTC
TRBV19	NA	NA	TRBJ1-4	CASSISRLSNEKLFF	TGTGCCAGTAGTATATCCAGGCTGTCTAATGAAAAACTGTTTTTT
TRBV6-6	NA	NA	TRBJ2-2	CAGHDRTNTGELFF	TGTGCCGGCCACGACAGGACGAACACCGGGGAGCTGTTTTTT
TRBV18	TRBD1	NA	TRBJ1-1	CASSPLDRGDTEAFF	TGTGCCAGCTCACCGCTGGACAGGGGCGACACTGAAGCTTTCTTT
TRBV27	NA	NA	TRBJ2-7	CASSFSVAYEQYF	TGTGCCAGCAGTTTTTCTGTAGCCTACGAGCAGTACTTC
TRBV9	TRBD2	NA	TRBJ2-1	CASSVGISGSGVEQFF	TGTGCCAGCAGCGTAGGGATTAGCGGGAGTGGCGTTGAGCAGTTCTTC
TRBV7-8	NA	NA	TRBJ1-1	CASRRITNTEAFF	TGTGCCAGCAGGCGCATTACTAACACTGAAGCTTTCTTT
TRBV5-5	TRBD2	once	TRBJ2-3	CASSLLGGKATDTQYF	TGTGCCAGCAGTCTCCTCGGGGGGAAAGCGACAGATACGCAGTATTTT
TRBV21-1	NA	NA	TRBJ1-6	CASSRGQNVYNSPLHF	TGTGCCAGCAGCCGTGGACAGAATGTTTATAATTCACCCCTCCACTTT
TRBV4-1	NA	NA	TRBJ2-1	CASSQEGAGRYNEQFF	TGCGCCAGCAGCCAAGAAGGCGCGGGAAGGTACAATGAGCAGTTCTTC
TRBV5-1	NA	few	TRBJ1-2	CASSLVGGYGYTF	TGCGCCAGCAGCTTGGTGGGGGGATATGGCTACACCTTC
TRBV30	NA	NA	TRBJ1-1	CAWSVQGNRFGRVAFF	TGTGCCTGGAGTGTACAGGGCAACCGCTTTGGTAGAGTGGCTTTCTTT
TRBV5-1	NA	NA	TRBJ1-1	CASSSSGLEAFF	TGCGCCAGCAGCAGCTCCGGGTTGGAAGCTTTCTTT
TRBV4-1	TRBD2	NA	TRBJ2-4	CASSPGLGRSKNIQYF	TGCGCCAGCAGCCCGGGACTAGGACGGTCCAAAAACATTCAGTACTTC
TRBV9	TRBD2	NA	TRBJ2-1	CASSIKLAGGNNEQFF	TGTGCCAGCAGCATAAAACTAGCGGGAGGGAACAATGAGCAGTTCTTC
TRBV7-2	NA	NA	TRBJ2-1	CASSLVVGAYNEQFF	TGTGCCAGCAGCTTAGTGGTGGGAGCCTACAATGAGCAGTTCTTC
TRBV9	NA	few	TRBJ1-1	CASSPHTGPGAEAFF	TGTGCCAGCAGCCCCCATACTGGCCCGGGGGCTGAAGCTTTCTTT
TRBV5-1	NA	NA	TRBJ1-5	CASSFGAGTGQPQHF	TGCGCCAGCAGCTTCGGGGCGGGGACGGGGCAGCCCCAGCATTTT
TRBV27	NA	NA	TRBJ1-2	CASSLNSRTAADGYTF	TGTGCCAGCAGTTTAAACTCCCGGACAGCGGCGGATGGCTACACCTTC